The source of this T cell receptor beta chain is a study of shared clonotypes between healthy human individuals. Findings of the study overall: Represented diversity, genetic and exposure-history alike, was limited by few donors.

TCRdb's copy holds only in-frame clones and misses some; the assay was immunoSEQ multiplex PCR. The sample has 2 million to 2.5 million clones; approximately 95% are singletons. Naive CD4+ cells were CD45RA-selected; the remaining cells were memory. V lost 4 bases to trimming and J lost 5 bases, with 9 bases between them. In germline, CDR1 is SGHDT, CDR2 YYEEEE. The CDR3 loop spans 12 amino acids. Concerning this clone: Its antigen remains unidentified.

The source of this sequence is a man aged 18 to 30 in good health. Some clones in this sample may be carry-over from other donors' samples. Sequencing was performed on naive CD4+ T cells from PBMCs. Subset of the sample: CD45RA+ positively selected. The chain joins TRBV5-6 to TRBJ1-2, with no clear D. The CDR3 DNA follows: TGTGCCAGCAGCATCGGGTATTATGGCTACACCTTC. The encoded protein is CASSIGYYGYTF.